In this sample, the clone carrying this T cell receptor (beta chain) turned up a few times. What it binds is unknown. Trimming at V came to 0 bases and at J to 5 bases, leaving 6 bases not matched to a gene. The CDR3 has 16 residues. Per the germline V gene, CDR1 is PRHDT and CDR2 is FYEKMQ (reference sequence). This PCR relied on a set of 60 Vbeta primers and 13 Jbeta primers. TCRdb keeps only in-frame clones here, not all; method: immunoSEQ multiplex PCR. The sample gives around 150,000 clones, approximately 70% of which show up once; 7% to 7.5% is in the top ten. These data belong to a study of cytomegalovirus exposure and HLA in healthy donors. Study-level results: The productive fraction for most TCR beta V segments was about 90% or about 30% in an earlier analysis. Three chains linked to CMV were shown in vitro to be specific for CMV antigens. An assumption of roughly uniform sequencing depth across donors underlay the presence/absence analyses.

Sequencing was carried out using PBMCs. The genes are TRBV13 and TRBJ1-4; TRBD1 agrees at 7 bases. The sequence derives from a man aged 35 to 55 in good health and CMV-seropositive. This chain's CDR3 is CASSLGHGQANEKLFF. The CDR3 DNA is TGTGCCAGCAGCTTAGGCCACGGACAGGCCAATGAAAAACTGTTTTTT. The variable domain in full, with the rest retrieved from reference TRBV13 and TRBJ1-4, is AAGVIQSPRHLIKEKRETATLKCYPIPRHDTVYWYQQGPGQDPQFLISFYEKMQSDKGSIPDRFSAQQFSDYHSELNMSSLELGDSALYFCASSLGHGQANEKLFFGSGTQLSVL.